Listed below are T cell receptor beta chains from one sample, sequenced in a study of blood T cell repertoires in COVID-19. Profiling relied on immunoSEQ multiplex PCR, and the TCRdb table lists in-frame clones only, not all of them. This table holds roughly 170,000 clones, around 85% found once. Sequenced material: peripheral blood. Receptor source: a man in his fifties or sixties who had recovered from COVID-19. Both conserved end residues are part of each CDR3. A D gene is named only where the DNA matches it firmly. Clone size appears in some rows only: once, few, many, or a class for an expanded clone.

V	D	size	J	CDR3	DNA
TRBV24-1	TRBD2	.	TRBJ2-3	CATSDPAGLAGGYTDTQYF	TGTGCCACCAGTGATCCCGCGGGACTAGCGGGGGGGTACACAGATACGCAGTATTTT
TRBV7-2	TRBD1	.	TRBJ2-4	CASSLTGGSTNIQYF	TGTGCCAGCAGTCTGACAGGGGGATCGACAAACATTCAGTACTTC
TRBV6-5	TRBD1	.	TRBJ1-2	CASSYSLTGTYGYTF	TGTGCCAGCAGTTACTCGCTGACAGGGACTTATGGCTACACCTTC
TRBV7-2	.	.	TRBJ2-3	CASSLEVKGVASTDTQYF	TGTGCCAGCAGCTTAGAGGTAAAGGGAGTTGCTAGCACAGATACGCAGTATTTT
TRBV9	.	.	TRBJ2-5	CASSVVSTGQETQYF	TGTGCCAGCAGCGTAGTGTCCACAGGACAAGAGACCCAGTACTTC
TRBV9	.	.	TRBJ1-3	CASSVAPLKGSGNTIYF	TGTGCCAGCAGCGTAGCCCCCTTGAAGGGGTCTGGAAACACCATATATTTT
TRBV7-9	.	few	TRBJ2-7	CASSDNYEQYF	TGTGCCAGCAGCGACAACTACGAGCAGTACTTC
TRBV4-2	TRBD1	.	TRBJ1-1	CASSQGKGAGTEAFF	TGTGCCAGCAGCCAAGGAAAGGGGGCTGGCACTGAAGCTTTCTTT
TRBV5-1	TRBD1	.	TRBJ1-2	CASSPSGGNYGYTF	TGCGCCAGCAGCCCCTCAGGGGGAAACTATGGCTACACCTTC
TRBV2	.	few	TRBJ2-1	CASTWMESQFF	TGTGCCAGCACCTGGATGGAGTCGCAGTTCTTC
TRBV12-3/TRBV12-4	TRBD1	.	TRBJ1-2	CASSGGTVGGYTF	TGTGCCAGCAGTGGCGGGACAGTTGGCGGCTACACCTTC
TRBV18	TRBD1	.	TRBJ1-2	CASSPGTDGYTF	TGTGCCAGCTCACCAGGGACAGATGGCTACACCTTC
TRBV19	TRBD1	.	TRBJ2-7	CASSKGQGASSRSYEQYF	TGTGCCAGTAGTAAGGGACAGGGGGCTAGTTCCCGCTCCTACGAGCAGTACTTC
TRBV6-1	.	.	TRBJ1-3	CASSERGLRGNTIYF	TGTGCCAGCAGTGAACGCGGCCTGAGGGGAAACACCATATATTTT
TRBV5-1	TRBD2	.	TRBJ2-1	CASSTAGGSYNEQFF	TGCGCCAGCAGCACAGCGGGGGGCTCCTACAATGAGCAGTTCTTC
TRBV11-3	.	.	TRBJ2-2	CASSFLGFGELFF	TGTGCCAGCAGCTTTTTGGGCTTCGGGGAGCTGTTTTTT
TRBV9	.	.	TRBJ1-1	CASSQSHYTEAFF	TGTGCCAGCAGCCAATCCCACTACACTGAAGCTTTCTTT
TRBV11-2	.	.	TRBJ2-5	CASSKTGTLGETQYF	TGTGCCAGCAGCAAAACAGGGACCCTGGGCGAGACCCAGTACTTC
TRBV6-5	.	.	TRBJ1-6	CASSYGQPHNSPLHF	TGTGCCAGCAGTTACGGACAGCCCCATAATTCACCCCTCCACTTT
TRBV29-1	TRBD1	.	TRBJ2-1	CSATGGWNEQFF	TGCAGCGCGACAGGGGGCTGGAATGAGCAGTTCTTC
TRBV9	.	.	TRBJ1-6	CASTPGAGSYNSPLHF	TGTGCCAGCACCCCCGGAGCGGGATCCTATAATTCACCCCTCCACTTT
TRBV2	TRBD1	.	TRBJ1-1	CASSPTGVITEAFF	TGTGCCAGCAGCCCGACAGGGGTAATCACTGAAGCTTTCTTT
TRBV10-1	TRBD1	.	TRBJ2-6	CASTPWDRGPGANVLTF	TGCGCCAGCACCCCGTGGGACAGGGGACCTGGGGCCAACGTCCTGACTTTC
TRBV5-4	TRBD1	.	TRBJ1-2	CASSIGTGYSSNYGYTF	TGTGCCAGCAGCATCGGGACAGGGTATTCCTCTAACTATGGCTACACCTTC
TRBV5-1	.	.	TRBJ1-2	CASSLETAGYGYTF	TGCGCCAGCAGCTTGGAAACGGCGGGCTATGGCTACACCTTC
TRBV5-4	.	.	TRBJ1-1	CASSLDPQMNTEAFF	TGTGCCAGCAGCTTGGACCCACAGATGAACACTGAAGCTTTCTTT
TRBV18	TRBD1	.	TRBJ2-5	CASSPDRGSLQETQYF	TGTGCCAGCTCACCCGACAGGGGGTCACTCCAAGAGACCCAGTACTTC
TRBV3-1/TRBV3-2	.	.	TRBJ1-1	CASSRNSRGTEAFF	TGTGCCAGCAGCCGAAATTCCAGGGGCACTGAAGCTTTCTTT
TRBV5-1	.	.	TRBJ1-2	CASSLAPSRAPDGYTF	TGCGCCAGCAGCTTAGCACCATCCAGGGCCCCAGATGGCTACACCTTC
TRBV19	.	.	TRBJ1-3	CASSPSGVNTIYF	TGTGCCAGTAGTCCGTCGGGGGTAAACACCATATATTTT
TRBV29-1	.	.	TRBJ2-2	CSAHRSTGELFF	TGCAGCGCCCACAGGTCCACCGGGGAGCTGTTTTTT
TRBV10-3	TRBD2	.	TRBJ2-5	CAIREGPQETQYF	TGTGCCATCCGGGAGGGTCCGCAAGAGACCCAGTACTTC
TRBV6-5	TRBD1	.	TRBJ1-2	CASSFSDRANYGYTF	TGTGCCAGCAGTTTTTCGGACAGGGCGAACTATGGCTACACCTTC
TRBV5-1	.	few	TRBJ2-7	CASSSPEGDFNEQYF	TGCGCCAGCAGCTCCCCCGAGGGGGATTTCAACGAGCAGTACTTC
TRBV9	.	.	TRBJ2-3	CASSVGSRLSTDTQYF	TGTGCCAGCAGCGTAGGAAGCCGACTAAGCACAGATACGCAGTATTTT
TRBV6-2/TRBV6-3	.	.	TRBJ1-1	CASSYLDREAFF	TGTGCCAGCAGTTACCTGGACAGAGAAGCTTTCTTT
TRBV4-2	TRBD1	once	TRBJ1-1	CASSQLQGGNTEAFF	TGTGCCAGCAGCCAGCTACAGGGGGGGAACACTGAAGCTTTCTTT